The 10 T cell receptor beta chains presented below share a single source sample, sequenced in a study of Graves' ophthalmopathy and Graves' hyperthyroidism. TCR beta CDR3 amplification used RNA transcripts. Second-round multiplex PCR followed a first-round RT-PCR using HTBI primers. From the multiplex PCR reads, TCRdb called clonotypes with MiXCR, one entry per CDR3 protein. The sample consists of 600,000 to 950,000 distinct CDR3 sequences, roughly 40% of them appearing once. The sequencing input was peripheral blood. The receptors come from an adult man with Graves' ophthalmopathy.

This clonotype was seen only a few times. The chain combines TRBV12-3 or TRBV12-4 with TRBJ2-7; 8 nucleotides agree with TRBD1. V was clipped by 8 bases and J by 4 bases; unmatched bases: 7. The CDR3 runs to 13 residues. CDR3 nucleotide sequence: TGTGCCAGCGGTACAGGGGGAATGTACGAGCAGTACTTC. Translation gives CASGTGGMYEQYF.

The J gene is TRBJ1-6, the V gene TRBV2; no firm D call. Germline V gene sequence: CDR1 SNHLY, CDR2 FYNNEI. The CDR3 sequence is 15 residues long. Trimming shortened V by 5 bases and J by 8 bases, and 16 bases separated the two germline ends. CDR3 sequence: CASSISRGLDSPLHF. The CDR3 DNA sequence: TGTGCCAGCAGTATCTCACGGGGTTTAGATTCACCCCTCCACTTT.

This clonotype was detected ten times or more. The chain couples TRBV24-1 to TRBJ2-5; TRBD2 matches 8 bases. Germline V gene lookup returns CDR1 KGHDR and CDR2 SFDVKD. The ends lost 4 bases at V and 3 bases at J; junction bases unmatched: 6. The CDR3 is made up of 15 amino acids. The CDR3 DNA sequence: TGTGCCACCAGTGACCAGGGACTAGGCAAAGAGACCCAGTACTTC. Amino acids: CATSDQGLGKETQYF.

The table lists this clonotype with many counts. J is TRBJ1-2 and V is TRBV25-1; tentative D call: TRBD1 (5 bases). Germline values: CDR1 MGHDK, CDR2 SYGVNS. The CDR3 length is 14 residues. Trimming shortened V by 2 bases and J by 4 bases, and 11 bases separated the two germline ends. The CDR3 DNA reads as TGTGCCAGCAGTGAAGCGGGGGGGACCTATGGCTACACCTTC. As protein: CASSEAGGTYGYTF.

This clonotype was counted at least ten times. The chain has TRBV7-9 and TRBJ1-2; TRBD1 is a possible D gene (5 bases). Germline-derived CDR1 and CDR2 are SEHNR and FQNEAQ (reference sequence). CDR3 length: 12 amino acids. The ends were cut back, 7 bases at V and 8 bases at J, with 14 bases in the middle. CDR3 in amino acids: CASTPGGSGYTF. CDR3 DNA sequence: TGTGCCAGCACCCCCGGGGGATCCGGCTACACCTTC.

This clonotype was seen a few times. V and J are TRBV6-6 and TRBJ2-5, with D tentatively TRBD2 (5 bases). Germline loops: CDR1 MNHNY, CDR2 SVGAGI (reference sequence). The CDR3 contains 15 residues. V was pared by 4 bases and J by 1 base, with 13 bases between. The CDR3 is CASSFGRGGQETQYF. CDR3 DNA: TGTGCCAGCAGTTTTGGGAGAGGAGGCCAAGAGACCCAGTACTTC.

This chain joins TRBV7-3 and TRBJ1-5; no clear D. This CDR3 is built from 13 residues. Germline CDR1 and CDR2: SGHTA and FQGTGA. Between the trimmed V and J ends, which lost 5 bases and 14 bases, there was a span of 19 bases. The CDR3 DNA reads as TGTGCCAGCAGCCCGCTCGGTGCGGGTAACGAGCATTTT. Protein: CASSPLGAGNEHF.

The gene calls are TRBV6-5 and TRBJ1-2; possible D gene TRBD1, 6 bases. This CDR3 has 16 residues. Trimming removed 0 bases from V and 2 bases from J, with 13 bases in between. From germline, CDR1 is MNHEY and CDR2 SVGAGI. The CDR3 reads CASSYSFRGMNYGYTF. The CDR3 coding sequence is TGTGCCAGCAGTTACTCTTTCAGGGGTATGAACTATGGCTACACCTTC.

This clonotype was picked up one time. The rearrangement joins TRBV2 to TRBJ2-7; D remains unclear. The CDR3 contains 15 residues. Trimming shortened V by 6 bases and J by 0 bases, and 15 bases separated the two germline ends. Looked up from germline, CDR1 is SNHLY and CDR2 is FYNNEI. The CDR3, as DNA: TGTGCCAGCAGCCCCCAGGCCGGCGGCTCCTACGAGCAGTACTTC. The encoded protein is CASSPQAGGSYEQYF.

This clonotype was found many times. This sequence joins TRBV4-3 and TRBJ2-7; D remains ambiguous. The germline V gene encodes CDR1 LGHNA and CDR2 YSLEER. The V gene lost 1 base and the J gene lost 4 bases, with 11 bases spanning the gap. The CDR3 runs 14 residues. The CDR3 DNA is TGCGCCAGCAGCCAAGGGTTCCGGGCGTACGAGCAGTACTTC. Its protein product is CASSQGFRAYEQYF.